This T cell receptor beta chain is drawn from a study of chemoradiotherapy in HPV16-positive cancers. The overall study: Candidate HPV-specific clones and shared TCR motifs came from two HPV16-positive patients. Study findings and constraints: In HPV16-positive patients, HPV-responsive T-cell expansion tracked better recurrence-free survival. Candidate HPV-specific clones and E7-related TCR motifs grew in tumor during treatment.

In this sample, this clone turned up once. The antigen is undetermined. The germline V gene encodes CDR1 LNHDA and CDR2 SQIVND (reference sequence). This CDR3 is built from 14 residues. Trimming left V 6 bases short and J 3 bases short, with 13 bases between. Profiling relied on immunoSEQ multiplex PCR, and the TCRdb table lists in-frame clones only, not all of them. The top ten hold around 3.8% of the sample, which has tens of thousands of clones, 85% to 90% seen once. The sequences come from blood, collected from a patient who underwent chemoradiotherapy. This TCR was sampled from a human donor with HPV-associated anogenital cancer. This chain connects TRBV19 to TRBJ2-3; D possibly corresponds to TRBD2 (6 bases). The CDR3 DNA follows: TGTGCCAGTAGATCCGGGAGACCTACAGATACGCAGTATTTT. Translating gives CASRSGRPTDTQYF.